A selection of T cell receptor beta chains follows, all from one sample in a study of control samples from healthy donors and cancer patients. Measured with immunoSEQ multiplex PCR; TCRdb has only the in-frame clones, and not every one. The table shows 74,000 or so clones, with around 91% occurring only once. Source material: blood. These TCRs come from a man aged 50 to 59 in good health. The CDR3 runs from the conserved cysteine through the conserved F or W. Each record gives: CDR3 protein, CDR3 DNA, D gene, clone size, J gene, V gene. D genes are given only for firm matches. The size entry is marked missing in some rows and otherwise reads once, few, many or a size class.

CDR3: CASSYTGDQPQHF; DNA: TGTGCCAGCAGCTACACAGGAGATCAGCCCCAGCATTTT; D: NA; size: NA; J: TRBJ1-5; V: TRBV7-2
CDR3: CASSGQSNAVYNSPLHF; DNA: TGTGCCAGCAGCGGGCAAAGTAATGCAGTCTATAATTCACCCCTCCACTTT; D: NA; size: NA; J: TRBJ1-6; V: TRBV11-2
CDR3: CATSRTTDTQYF; DNA: TGTGCCACCAGCCGAACCACAGATACGCAGTATTTT; D: NA; size: NA; J: TRBJ2-3; V: TRBV24-1
CDR3: CASSFSASGVGEQFF; DNA: TGTGCCAGCAGTTTCTCGGCTAGCGGGGTGGGTGAGCAGTTCTTC; D: TRBD2; size: once; J: TRBJ2-1; V: TRBV27
CDR3: CASILLGGAFAFF; DNA: TGTGCCAGCATCCTACTGGGGGGGGCATTTGCTTTCTTT; D: NA; size: NA; J: TRBJ1-1; V: TRBV21-1
CDR3: CASSEGLAGTDTQYF; DNA: TGTGCCAGCAGCGAAGGACTAGCGGGCACAGATACGCAGTATTTT; D: TRBD2; size: NA; J: TRBJ2-3; V: TRBV9
CDR3: CASSRTANSPLHF; DNA: TGTGCCAGCAGTCGGACAGCTAATTCACCCCTCCACTTT; D: NA; size: few; J: TRBJ1-6; V: TRBV9
CDR3: CASSLGGVAETQYF; DNA: TGTGCCAGCAGCTTGGGGGGGGTAGCAGAGACCCAGTACTTC; D: TRBD2; size: NA; J: TRBJ2-5; V: TRBV7-2
CDR3: CASSGSNTGELFF; DNA: TGTGCCAGCAGTGGGTCGAACACCGGGGAGCTGTTTTTT; D: NA; size: once; J: TRBJ2-2; V: TRBV2
CDR3: CASSLSGGLNTGELFF; DNA: TGCGCCAGCAGCCTTAGCGGGGGCCTAAACACCGGGGAGCTGTTTTTT; D: TRBD2; size: NA; J: TRBJ2-2; V: TRBV5-1
CDR3: CASSPGQGRGTDTQYF; DNA: TGTGCCAGCAGCCCGGGACAGGGGAGAGGTACAGATACGCAGTATTTT; D: TRBD1; size: NA; J: TRBJ2-3; V: TRBV5-8
CDR3: CASSWTGGGNQPRHF; DNA: TGTGCCAGCAGCTGGACAGGGGGCGGCAATCAGCCCCGGCATTTT; D: TRBD1; size: NA; J: TRBJ1-5; V: TRBV5-6
CDR3: CASSFWTSGESEQYF; DNA: TGTGCCAGCAGCTTCTGGACTAGCGGGGAATCCGAGCAGTACTTC; D: TRBD2; size: NA; J: TRBJ2-7; V: TRBV7-8
CDR3: CASSSQAVEETQYF; DNA: TGTGCCAGCAGTTCCCAGGCGGTGGAGGAGACCCAGTACTTC; D: NA; size: NA; J: TRBJ2-5; V: TRBV6-2/TRBV6-3
CDR3: CASSQQTRFDEQYF; DNA: TGCGCCAGCAGTCAACAAACTAGATTCGACGAGCAGTACTTC; D: NA; size: NA; J: TRBJ2-7; V: TRBV4-1
CDR3: CASSVGHRMNTEAFF; DNA: TGCGCCAGCAGCGTAGGACACCGGATGAACACTGAAGCTTTCTTT; D: NA; size: NA; J: TRBJ1-1; V: TRBV5-1
CDR3: CATGGGIGRTNEKLFF; DNA: TGTGCCACCGGGGGGGGTATTGGTAGGACTAATGAAAAACTGTTTTTT; D: NA; size: NA; J: TRBJ1-4; V: TRBV24-1
CDR3: CSVDLGQGGSYEQYF; DNA: TGCAGCGTTGACTTGGGACAGGGGGGGTCCTACGAGCAGTACTTC; D: TRBD1; size: NA; J: TRBJ2-7; V: TRBV29-1
CDR3: CATSGTGSRQPQHF; DNA: TGTGCCACCAGCGGAACAGGCTCTCGGCAGCCCCAGCATTTT; D: NA; size: medium-sized; J: TRBJ1-5; V: TRBV15
CDR3: CAISTGQGSDTQYF; DNA: TGTGCCATCAGTACGGGACAGGGTTCAGATACGCAGTATTTT; D: TRBD1; size: NA; J: TRBJ2-3; V: TRBV10-3
CDR3: CAIGRPGHGNYGYTF; DNA: TGTGCCATCGGACGGCCGGGACACGGAAACTATGGCTACACCTTC; D: NA; size: NA; J: TRBJ1-2; V: TRBV19
CDR3: CASSGTQPQHF; DNA: TGTGCCAGCAGTGGGACCCAGCCCCAGCATTTT; D: NA; size: NA; J: TRBJ1-5; V: TRBV12-3/TRBV12-4
CDR3: CASSPGQETQYF; DNA: TGTGCCAGCAGCCCAGGGCAAGAGACCCAGTACTTC; D: NA; size: few; J: TRBJ2-5; V: TRBV6-5
CDR3: CASSYSGQMNTEAFF; DNA: TGTGCCAGCAGTTACTCGGGACAGATGAACACTGAAGCTTTCTTT; D: TRBD1; size: NA; J: TRBJ1-1; V: TRBV6-6
CDR3: CASSLSIGRTYEQYF; DNA: TGTGCCAGCAGTTTATCGATTGGGCGGACGTACGAGCAGTACTTC; D: NA; size: NA; J: TRBJ2-7; V: TRBV27
CDR3: CASSQDDYYEQYF; DNA: TGCGCCAGCAGCCAAGACGACTATTACGAGCAGTACTTC; D: NA; size: NA; J: TRBJ2-7; V: TRBV4-1
CDR3: CASSLSQPQHF; DNA: TGTGCCAGCAGTTTAAGTCAGCCCCAGCATTTT; D: NA; size: few; J: TRBJ1-5; V: TRBV27
CDR3: CASTRRPFSNQPQHF; DNA: TGTGCCAGCACTAGGCGGCCCTTTAGCAATCAGCCCCAGCATTTT; D: NA; size: NA; J: TRBJ1-5; V: TRBV19
CDR3: CASSLEGTGGEKLFF; DNA: TGTGCCAGCAGCTTGGAAGGGACAGGAGGAGAAAAACTGTTTTTT; D: TRBD1; size: NA; J: TRBJ1-4; V: TRBV5-6
CDR3: CASSAGGGGAQPQHF; DNA: TGTGCCAGCAGCGCCGGAGGCGGGGGCGCTCAGCCCCAGCATTTT; D: NA; size: NA; J: TRBJ1-5; V: TRBV9
CDR3: CASSLGRQETQYF; DNA: TGTGCCAGCAGCTTAGGGAGGCAAGAGACCCAGTACTTC; D: NA; size: NA; J: TRBJ2-5; V: TRBV7-9
CDR3: CASSTQGGYNSPLHF; DNA: TGTGCCAGCAGTACCCAGGGAGGTTATAATTCACCCCTCCACTTT; D: NA; size: NA; J: TRBJ1-6; V: TRBV7-9
CDR3: CASSAGTSNTEAFF; DNA: TGCGCCAGCAGTGCCGGGACGTCGAACACTGAAGCTTTCTTT; D: NA; size: NA; J: TRBJ1-1; V: TRBV10-1
CDR3: CASSLHSESSYEQYF; DNA: TGTGCCAGCTCACTCCACTCAGAGAGCTCCTACGAGCAGTACTTC; D: NA; size: NA; J: TRBJ2-7; V: TRBV18
CDR3: CASSFSGGGGYTF; DNA: TGTGCCAGCAGTTTTTCAGGGGGCGGCGGCTACACCTTC; D: TRBD1; size: few; J: TRBJ1-2; V: TRBV6-5
CDR3: CASSLKGVDYGYTF; DNA: TGTGCCAGCAGTTTGAAGGGGGTGGACTATGGCTACACCTTC; D: NA; size: NA; J: TRBJ1-2; V: TRBV27
CDR3: CASSSNLYGAEAFF; DNA: TGTGCCAGCAGCTCCAACCTATACGGGGCTGAAGCTTTCTTT; D: NA; size: NA; J: TRBJ1-1; V: TRBV7-9
CDR3: CAISESGGDNQPQHF; DNA: TGTGCCATCAGTGAGTCAGGAGGGGATAATCAGCCCCAGCATTTT; D: NA; size: few; J: TRBJ1-5; V: TRBV10-3
CDR3: CASSKSVQCTGNTIYF; DNA: TGTGCCAGCAGCAAATCCGTGCAGTGCACTGGAAACACCATATATTTT; D: NA; size: NA; J: TRBJ1-3; V: TRBV21-1
CDR3: CASSQTDRGRGQPQHF; DNA: TGTGCCAGCAGCCAGACGGACAGGGGGCGCGGTCAGCCCCAGCATTTT; D: TRBD1; size: NA; J: TRBJ1-5; V: TRBV4-2
CDR3: CASRGDGPEQFF; DNA: TGTGCCAGCAGGGGGGACGGGCCCGAGCAGTTCTTC; D: NA; size: NA; J: TRBJ2-1; V: TRBV25-1
CDR3: CSVEDTTNYGYTF; DNA: TGCAGCGTTGAAGACACTACAAACTATGGCTACACCTTC; D: NA; size: NA; J: TRBJ1-2; V: TRBV29-1
CDR3: CASSPTGFYGYTF; DNA: TGTGCCAGCAGTCCTACAGGGTTCTATGGCTACACCTTC; D: NA; size: NA; J: TRBJ1-2; V: TRBV12-3/TRBV12-4
CDR3: CASSLRQNLPSSGYTF; DNA: TGTGCCAGCAGCTTAAGGCAGAACCTCCCTTCGAGTGGCTACACCTTC; D: NA; size: NA; J: TRBJ1-2; V: TRBV7-2
CDR3: CASSQEYRAKTRNTIYF; DNA: TGCGCCAGCAGCCAAGAATACAGGGCGAAAACTCGAAACACCATATATTTT; D: NA; size: NA; J: TRBJ1-3; V: TRBV4-1
CDR3: CASSQVNLVSTDTQYF; DNA: TGCGCCAGCAGCCAGGTAAACCTGGTCTCAACAGATACGCAGTATTTT; D: NA; size: NA; J: TRBJ2-3; V: TRBV4-1
CDR3: CASSSDRGGTRRDTQYF; DNA: TGTGCCAGCAGTTCCGACAGGGGAGGGACTAGGAGGGATACGCAGTATTTT; D: NA; size: once; J: TRBJ2-3; V: TRBV11-2